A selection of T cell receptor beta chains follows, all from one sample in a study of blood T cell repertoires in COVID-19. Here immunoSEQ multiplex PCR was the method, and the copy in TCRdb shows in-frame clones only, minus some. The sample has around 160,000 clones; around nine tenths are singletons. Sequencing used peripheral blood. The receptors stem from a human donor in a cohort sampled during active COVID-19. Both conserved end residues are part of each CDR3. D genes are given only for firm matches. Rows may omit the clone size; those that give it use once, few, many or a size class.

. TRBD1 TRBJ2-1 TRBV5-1 CASSLGTGGYNEQFF TGCGCCAGCAGCTTAGGGACAGGGGGCTACAATGAGCAGTTCTTC
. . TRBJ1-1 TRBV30 CAWSSLGGTEAFF TGTGCCTGGAGTTCGTTGGGCGGGACTGAAGCTTTCTTT
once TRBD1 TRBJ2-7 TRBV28 CASSFGTGSEQYF TGTGCCAGCAGTTTTGGGACAGGGTCCGAGCAGTACTTC
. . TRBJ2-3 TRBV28 CASSVSSQGRRDTQYF TGTGCCAGCAGCGTCTCATCCCAGGGAAGGAGAGATACGCAGTATTTT
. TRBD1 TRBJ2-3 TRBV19 CASSMTGGVGTDTQYF TGTGCCAGTAGTATGACAGGGGGAGTGGGCACAGATACGCAGTATTTT
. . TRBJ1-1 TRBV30 CAWSAMGFGAFF TGTGCCTGGAGTGCGATGGGCTTTGGGGCTTTCTTT
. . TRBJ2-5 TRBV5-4 CASRQGETQYF TGTGCCAGCCGCCAGGGGGAGACCCAGTACTTC
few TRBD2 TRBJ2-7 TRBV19 CASRLAGGSYEQYF TGTGCCAGTAGACTAGCGGGAGGATCCTACGAGCAGTACTTC
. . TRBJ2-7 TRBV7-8 CASSLAVGNPEYF TGTGCCAGCAGCTTAGCGGTGGGCAACCCCGAGTACTTC
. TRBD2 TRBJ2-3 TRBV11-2 CASSLVSGGASTQYF TGTGCCAGCAGCTTAGTAAGCGGGGGGGCTAGTACGCAGTATTTT
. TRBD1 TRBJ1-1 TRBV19 CAIWDREEANTEAFF TGTGCCATCTGGGACAGGGAAGAGGCGAACACTGAAGCTTTCTTT
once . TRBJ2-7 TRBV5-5 CASSLVPGLRYEQYF TGTGCCAGCAGCTTGGTTCCAGGGCTGCGCTACGAGCAGTACTTC
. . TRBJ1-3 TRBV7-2 CASSFRTSGNTIYF TGTGCCAGCAGCTTCAGAACCTCTGGAAACACCATATATTTT
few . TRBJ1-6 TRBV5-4 CASSSWTSDNSPLHF TGTGCCAGCAGCTCTTGGACAAGTGATAATTCACCCCTCCACTTT
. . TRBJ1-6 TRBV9 CASSSRGGANSPLHF TGTGCCAGCAGCTCAAGGGGGGGGGCCAATTCACCCCTCCACTTT
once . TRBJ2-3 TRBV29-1 CSVDGQARGDTQYF TGCAGCGTTGATGGGCAGGCGCGGGGAGATACGCAGTATTTT
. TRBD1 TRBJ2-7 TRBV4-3 CASSHSGTGAYEQYF TGCGCCAGCAGCCACTCCGGGACAGGGGCCTACGAGCAGTACTTC
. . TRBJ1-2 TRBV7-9 CASSSESGGYTF TGTGCCAGCAGCTCCGAATCGGGTGGCTACACCTTC
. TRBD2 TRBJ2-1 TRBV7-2 CASSPRTSGRAGEQFF TGTGCCAGCAGCCCGCGGACTAGCGGGAGGGCCGGTGAGCAGTTCTTC
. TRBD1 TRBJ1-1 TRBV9 CASSASGTGRRSTEAFF TGTGCCAGCAGCGCCTCCGGGACAGGGCGGAGGAGTACTGAAGCTTTCTTT
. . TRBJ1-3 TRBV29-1 CSVDKQNRNTIYF TGCAGCGTTGATAAACAGAATAGAAACACCATATATTTT